This T cell receptor beta chain emerged from a study of cytotoxic CD8 clonotypes in ibrutinib-treated CLL. Study-level background: Responses comprised about 24 partial and 2 complete; at median approximately 72 months, 14 remained remitted and around twelve progressed.

Clones were read by immunoSEQ multiplex PCR, and TCRdb kept only the in-frame ones, dropping some. The data contain approximately 300,000 clones, roughly 85% of them singletons. This clone was detected only once. The antigen remains undetermined. Study outcomes and limitations: The study found clonality rose at ibrutinib response, then fell toward baseline at progression. Among the clonotypes, public ones were uncommon and contracted or held stable on treatment.

CDR1 and CDR2 (germline): WNHNN, SYGVQD (reference sequence). The CDR3 runs 16 residues. V was clipped by 1 base and J by 4 bases; unmatched bases: 8. TCR beta libraries used about 2 micrograms of genomic DNA from cryopreserved PBMCs. The sequence came from a human donor with chronic lymphocytic leukemia. The genes are TRBV10-1 and TRBJ2-7; 9 bases are shared with TRBD2. The sequencing here drew on PBMCs, taken before ibrutinib treatment. The CDR3 coding sequence is TGCGCCAGCAGTGAGTTCTTGGGGACTAGCCGATACGAGCAGTACTTC. Protein product: CASSEFLGTSRYEQYF.